Given below is one T cell receptor (beta chain) in context. These data are taken from a study of blood T cells in healthy people across ages. Each sample had at least 6 million PBMCs isolated. A second about 6 to 11 cycle PCR used barcoded and J-beta primers. TCRdb passed the 5' RACE reads through MiXCR, listing each CDR3 protein once. The sample contains about 600,000 distinct CDR3 sequences, around 48% of which appear only once. The CDR3 is 14 amino acids. CDR1 LGHNA and CDR2 YSLEER come from the germline V gene. V dropped 0 bases and J dropped 6 bases, with 9 bases sitting between them. The TCR comes from a man at least 80 years old in good health. Specimen: blood. The chain has TRBV4-3 and TRBJ2-1, with D unclear. The CDR3, as DNA: TGCGCCAGCAGCCAAGAGGGTGACGGCAATGAGCAGTTCTTC. This gives the protein CASSQEGDGNEQFF.